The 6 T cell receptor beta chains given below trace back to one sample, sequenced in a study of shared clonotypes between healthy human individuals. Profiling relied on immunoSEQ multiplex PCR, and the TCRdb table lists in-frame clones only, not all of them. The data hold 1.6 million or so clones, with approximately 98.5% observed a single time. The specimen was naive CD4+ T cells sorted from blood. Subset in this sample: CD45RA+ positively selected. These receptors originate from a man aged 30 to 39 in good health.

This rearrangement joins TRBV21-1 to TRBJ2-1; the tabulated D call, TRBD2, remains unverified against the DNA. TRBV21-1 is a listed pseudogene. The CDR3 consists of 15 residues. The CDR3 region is CASRRGTSGYNEQFF. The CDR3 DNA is TGTGCCAGCCGAAGAGGGACTAGCGGTTACAATGAGCAGTTCTTC.

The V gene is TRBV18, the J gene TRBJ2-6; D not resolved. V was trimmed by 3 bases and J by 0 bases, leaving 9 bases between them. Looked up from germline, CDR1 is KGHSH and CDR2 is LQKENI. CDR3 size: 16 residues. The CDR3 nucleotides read TGTGCCAGCTCACCTAGGGCCAGCTCTGGGGCCAACGTCCTGACTTTC. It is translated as CASSPRASSGANVLTF.

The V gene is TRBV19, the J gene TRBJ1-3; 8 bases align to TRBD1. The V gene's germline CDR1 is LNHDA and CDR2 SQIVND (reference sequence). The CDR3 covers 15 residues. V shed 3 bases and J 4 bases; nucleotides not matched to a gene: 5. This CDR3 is CASSIPTGVGNTIYF. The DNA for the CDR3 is TGTGCCAGTAGTATTCCGACAGGGGTCGGAAACACCATATATTTT.

CDR3 coding DNA: TGCGCCAGCAGCTTGGCAGGGATTAGCTACGAGCAGTACTTC. Protein sequence: CASSLAGISYEQYF. V usage is TRBV5-1 and J usage is TRBJ2-7; tentatively, D is TRBD1 (5 bases). This CDR3 has 14 residues. Germline CDR1 is SGHRS and CDR2 is YFSETQ. Trimming pared 0 bases from V and 3 bases from J, leaving 10 bases between.

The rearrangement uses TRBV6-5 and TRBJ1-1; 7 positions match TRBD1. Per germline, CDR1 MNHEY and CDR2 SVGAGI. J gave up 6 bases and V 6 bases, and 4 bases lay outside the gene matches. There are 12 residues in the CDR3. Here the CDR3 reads CASRRQGAEAFF. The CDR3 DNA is TGTGCCAGCAGGCGCCAGGGGGCTGAAGCTTTCTTT.

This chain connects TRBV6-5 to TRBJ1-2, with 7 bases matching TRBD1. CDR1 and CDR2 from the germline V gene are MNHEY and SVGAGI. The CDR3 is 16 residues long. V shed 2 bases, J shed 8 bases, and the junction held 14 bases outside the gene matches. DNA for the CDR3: TGTGCCAGCAGTTACAGACTGCGGACAGGCAGGCAGGGCTACACCTTC. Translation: CASSYRLRTGRQGYTF.